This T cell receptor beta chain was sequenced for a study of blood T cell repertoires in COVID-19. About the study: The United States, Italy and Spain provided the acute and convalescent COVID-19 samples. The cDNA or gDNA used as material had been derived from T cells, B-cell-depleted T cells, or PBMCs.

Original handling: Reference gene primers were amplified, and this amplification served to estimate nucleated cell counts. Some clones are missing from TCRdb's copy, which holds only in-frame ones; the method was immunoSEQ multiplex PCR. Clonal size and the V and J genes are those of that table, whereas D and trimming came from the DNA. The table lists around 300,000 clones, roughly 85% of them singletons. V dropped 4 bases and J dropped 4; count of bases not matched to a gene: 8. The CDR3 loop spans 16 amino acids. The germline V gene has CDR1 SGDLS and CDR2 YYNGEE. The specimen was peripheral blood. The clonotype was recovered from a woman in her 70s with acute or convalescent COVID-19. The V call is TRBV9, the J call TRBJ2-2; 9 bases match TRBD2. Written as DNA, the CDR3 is TGTGCCAGCAGCTCCCTTAGCGGGGGAGGCACCGGGGAGCTGTTTTTT. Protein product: CASSSLSGGGTGELFF.